A single TCR beta chain is shown here with its context. Its antigen is unknown. This sample was taken from a study of post-analysis software for immune sequencing data. cDNA libraries of TCR beta carried unique molecular identifiers. Starting from approximately 0.95 to 9.8 million T cells, the study yielded a few hundred thousand cDNA molecules. TCRdb re-analysed the PCR reads in MiXCR, keeping a single row per CDR3 protein. Of fewer than 850,000 distinct CDR3 sequences listed, approximately 30% are singletons. Study conclusions and caveats: With F measure, samples from one preparation batch clustered together strongly. A handful of TRBV segments (TRBV5-6, TRBV5-1 and TRBV20-1 among them) occurred more frequently in patients than in controls. People with multiple sclerosis had a significantly lower normalized Chao1 diversity than controls did.

CDR3 length: 16 amino acids. Trimming removed 2 bases from V and 3 bases from J, with 15 bases in between. The germline CDR1 and CDR2 sequences are MNHNS and SASEGT. Sequences were obtained from blood. The chain couples TRBV6-1 to TRBJ2-3, with D possibly matching TRBD1 (6 bases). The receptor was derived from a girl aged 5-17 years with multiple sclerosis. The CDR3 spells CASSECQGLLTDTQYF. CDR3 bases: TGTGCCAGCAGTGAATGTCAGGGGCTTTTAACAGATACGCAGTATTTT.